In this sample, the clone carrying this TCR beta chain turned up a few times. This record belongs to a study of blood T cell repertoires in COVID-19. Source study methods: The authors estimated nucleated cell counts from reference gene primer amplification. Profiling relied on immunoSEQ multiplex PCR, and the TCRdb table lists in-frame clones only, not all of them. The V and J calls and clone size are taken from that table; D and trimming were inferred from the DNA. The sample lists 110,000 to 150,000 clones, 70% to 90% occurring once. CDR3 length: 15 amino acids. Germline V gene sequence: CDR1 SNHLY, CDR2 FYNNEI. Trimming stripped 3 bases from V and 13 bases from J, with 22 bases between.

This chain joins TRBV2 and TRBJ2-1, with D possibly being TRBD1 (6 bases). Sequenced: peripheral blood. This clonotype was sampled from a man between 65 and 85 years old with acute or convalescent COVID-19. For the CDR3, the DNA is TGTGCCAGCAGTGACCCCCGATTGGGGGCAGAACAACAGTTCTTC. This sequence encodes CASSDPRLGAEQQFF. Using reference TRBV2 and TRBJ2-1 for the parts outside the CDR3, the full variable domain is EPEVTQTPSHQVTQMGQEVILRCVPISNHLYFYWYRQILGQKVEFLVSFYNNEISEKSEIFDDQFSVERPDGSNFTLKIRSTKLEDSAMYFCASSDPRLGAEQQFFGPGTRLTVL.